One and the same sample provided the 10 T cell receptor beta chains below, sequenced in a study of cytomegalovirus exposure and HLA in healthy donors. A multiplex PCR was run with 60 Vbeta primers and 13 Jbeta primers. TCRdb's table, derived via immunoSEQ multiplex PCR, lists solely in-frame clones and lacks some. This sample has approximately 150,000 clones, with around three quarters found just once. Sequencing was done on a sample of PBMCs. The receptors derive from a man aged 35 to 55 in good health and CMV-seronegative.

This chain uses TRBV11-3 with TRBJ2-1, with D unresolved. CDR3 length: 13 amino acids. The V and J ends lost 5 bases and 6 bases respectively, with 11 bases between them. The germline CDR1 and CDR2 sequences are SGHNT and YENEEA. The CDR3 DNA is TGTGCCAGCAGCCCGGAGTCCGGCAATGAGCAGTTCTTC. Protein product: CASSPESGNEQFF.

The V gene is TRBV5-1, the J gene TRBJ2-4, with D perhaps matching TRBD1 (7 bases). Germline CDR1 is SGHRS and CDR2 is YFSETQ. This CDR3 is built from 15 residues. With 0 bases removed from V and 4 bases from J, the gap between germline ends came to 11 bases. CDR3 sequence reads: CASSLEPGGKNIQYF. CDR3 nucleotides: TGCGCCAGCAGCTTGGAGCCAGGGGGGAAAAACATTCAGTACTTC.

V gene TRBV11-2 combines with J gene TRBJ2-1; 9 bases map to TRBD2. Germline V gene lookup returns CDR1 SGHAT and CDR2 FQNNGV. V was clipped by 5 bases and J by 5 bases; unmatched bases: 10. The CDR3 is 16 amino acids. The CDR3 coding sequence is TGTGCCAGCAGCCCCTGGGGCGGGAGGGCCGACAATGAGCAGTTCTTC. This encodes CASSPWGGRADNEQFF.

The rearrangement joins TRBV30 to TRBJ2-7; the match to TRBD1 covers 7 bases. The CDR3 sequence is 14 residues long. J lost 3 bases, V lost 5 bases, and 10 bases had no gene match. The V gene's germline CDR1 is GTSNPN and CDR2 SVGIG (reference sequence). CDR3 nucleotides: TGTGCCTGGGGAGCACAGGGGATAAACTACGAGCAGTACTTC. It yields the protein CAWGAQGINYEQYF.

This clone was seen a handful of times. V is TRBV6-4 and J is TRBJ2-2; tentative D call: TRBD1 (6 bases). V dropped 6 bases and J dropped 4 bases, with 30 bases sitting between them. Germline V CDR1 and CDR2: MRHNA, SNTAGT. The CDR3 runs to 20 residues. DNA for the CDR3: TGTGCCAGCAGCTTCATATACAGGGAGCGAGGGTTAAGAGGCACCGGGGAGCTGTTTTTT. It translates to CASSFIYRERGLRGTGELFF.

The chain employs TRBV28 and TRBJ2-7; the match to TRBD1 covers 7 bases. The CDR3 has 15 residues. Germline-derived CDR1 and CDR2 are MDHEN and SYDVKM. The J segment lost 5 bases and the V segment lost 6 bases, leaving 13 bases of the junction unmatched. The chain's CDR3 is CASSPDRAYPNEQYF. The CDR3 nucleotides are TGTGCCAGCAGCCCTGACAGGGCCTACCCAAACGAGCAGTACTTC.

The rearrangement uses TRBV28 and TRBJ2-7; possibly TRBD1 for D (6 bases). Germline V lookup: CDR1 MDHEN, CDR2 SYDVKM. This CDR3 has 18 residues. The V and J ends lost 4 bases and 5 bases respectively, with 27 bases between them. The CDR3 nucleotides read TGTGCCAGCAGTTCCGGACAGATGTACAGGGATTCGGCTCACGAGCAGTACTTC. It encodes CASSSGQMYRDSAHEQYF.

The CDR3 loop is CASSGTELSYEQYF. The CDR3 DNA reads TGTGCCAGCAGTGGTACAGAGTTATCCTACGAGCAGTACTTC. V is TRBV6-5 and J is TRBJ2-5; D is ambiguous. The assigned J gene may be wrong: the sequence end matches TRBJ2-7 better. CDR1 and CDR2 (germline): MNHEY, SVGAGI. The length of the CDR3 is 14 residues.

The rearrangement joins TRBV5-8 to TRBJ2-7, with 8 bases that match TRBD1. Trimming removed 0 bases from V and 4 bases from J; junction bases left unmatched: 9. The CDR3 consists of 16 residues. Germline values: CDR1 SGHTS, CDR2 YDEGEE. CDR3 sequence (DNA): TGTGCCAGCAGCTTGGAAAACAGGGGGTCTAGTTACGAGCAGTACGTC. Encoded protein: CASSLENRGSSYEQYV.

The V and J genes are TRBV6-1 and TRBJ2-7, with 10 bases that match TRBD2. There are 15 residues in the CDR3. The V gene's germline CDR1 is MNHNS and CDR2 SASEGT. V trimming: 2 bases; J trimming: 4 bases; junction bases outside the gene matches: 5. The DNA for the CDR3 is TGTGCCAGCAGTGAAATGCTAGCGGGAGCTTACGAGCAGTACGTC. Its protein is CASSEMLAGAYEQYV.